This TCR beta chain was identified in a study of Graves' ophthalmopathy and Graves' hyperthyroidism. General study results and limits: This model predicted ophthalmopathy progression (sensitivity approximately 68%, specificity around 72%). Blood repertoires reportedly contained most expanded thyroid clonotypes above 0.001 frequency.

From RNA, the CDR3 regions of TCR beta chains were amplified and sequenced. RT-PCR with HTBI primers came first, then second-round multiplex PCR. One entry per CDR3 protein, called by TCRdb with MiXCR from the multiplex PCR reads. The sample shows around 1.1 million distinct CDR3 sequences, about two fifths of them seen only once. This clonotype has at least ten counts. The antigen remains undetermined. CDR3 length: 12 residues. Trimming pared 2 bases from V and 8 bases from J, leaving 7 bases between. The germline V gene encodes CDR1 MNHEY and CDR2 SVGAGI. This receptor was identified in an adult man with Graves' hyperthyroidism. The chain recombines TRBV6-5 with TRBJ1-5; D not resolved. Material: peripheral blood or thyroid tissue (not recorded which). The CDR3 region has the DNA TGTGCCAGCAGTTACGGTAGCAAGCCCCAGCATTTT. It encodes CASSYGSKPQHF.